Here is one T cell receptor beta chain with its context. The antigen is not known. The CDR3 consists of 16 residues. The V and J ends lost 0 bases and 9 bases, in that order; junction bases with no gene match: 10. Germline CDR1 MNHEY, CDR2 SVGAGI. This entry is derived from a study of response to subunit inactivated influenza vaccine. The study, taken as a whole, reports: Authors suggested each seasonal influenza vaccination recruits few new T cells.

TCRdb recomputed calls from the RT-PCR reads with MiXCR, one row per CDR3 protein. The sample carries some 850,000 distinct CDR3 sequences, less than 20% recorded once. The sequence was obtained from a man aged 50 to 60 who received an inactivated influenza vaccine. The source material was PBMCs from blood, sampled 5 days after vaccination. The rearrangement links TRBV6-5 to TRBJ2-1; TRBD2 aligns across 8 bases. The CDR3 sequence: CASSYSTVAGKGEQFF. CDR3 coding DNA: TGTGCCAGCAGTTACTCCACGGTAGCGGGGAAGGGTGAGCAGTTCTTC.